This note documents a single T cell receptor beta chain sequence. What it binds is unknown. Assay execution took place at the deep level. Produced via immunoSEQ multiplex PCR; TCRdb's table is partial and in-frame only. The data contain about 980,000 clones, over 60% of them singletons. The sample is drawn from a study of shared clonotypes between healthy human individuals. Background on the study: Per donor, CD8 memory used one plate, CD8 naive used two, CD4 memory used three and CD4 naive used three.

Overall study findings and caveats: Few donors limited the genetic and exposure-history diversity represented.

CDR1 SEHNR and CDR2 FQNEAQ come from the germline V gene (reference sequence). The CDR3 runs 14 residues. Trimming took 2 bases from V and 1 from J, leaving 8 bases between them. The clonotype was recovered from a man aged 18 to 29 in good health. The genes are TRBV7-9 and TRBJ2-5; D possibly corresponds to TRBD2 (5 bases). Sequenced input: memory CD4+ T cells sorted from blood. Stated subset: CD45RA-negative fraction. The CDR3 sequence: CASSLLAVQETQYF. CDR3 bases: TGTGCCAGCAGCTTACTAGCAGTCCAAGAGACCCAGTACTTC.